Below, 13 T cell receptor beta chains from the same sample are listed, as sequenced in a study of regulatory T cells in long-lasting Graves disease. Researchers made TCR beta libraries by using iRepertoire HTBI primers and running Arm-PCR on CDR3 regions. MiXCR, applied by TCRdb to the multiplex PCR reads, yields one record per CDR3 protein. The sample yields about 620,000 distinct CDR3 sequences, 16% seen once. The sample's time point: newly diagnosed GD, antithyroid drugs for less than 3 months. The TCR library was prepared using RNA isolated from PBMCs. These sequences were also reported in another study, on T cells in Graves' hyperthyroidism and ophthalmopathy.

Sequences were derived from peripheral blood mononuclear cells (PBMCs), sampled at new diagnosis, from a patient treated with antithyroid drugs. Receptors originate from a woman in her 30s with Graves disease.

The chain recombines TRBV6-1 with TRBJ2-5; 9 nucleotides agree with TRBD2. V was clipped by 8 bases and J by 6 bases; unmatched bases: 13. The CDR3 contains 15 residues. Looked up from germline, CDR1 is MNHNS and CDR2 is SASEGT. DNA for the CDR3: TGTGCCAGCGGGGGGGGGGCTAGCGGGACCAAGACCCAGTACTTC. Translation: CASGGGASGTKTQYF.

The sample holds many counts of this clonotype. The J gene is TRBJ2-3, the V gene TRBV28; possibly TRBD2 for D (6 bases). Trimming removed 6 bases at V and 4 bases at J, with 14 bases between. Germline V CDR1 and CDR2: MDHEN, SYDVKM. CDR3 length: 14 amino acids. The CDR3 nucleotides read TGTGCCAGCAGCAAACAAATAGCGGCAGATACGCAGTATTTT. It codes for CASSKQIAADTQYF.

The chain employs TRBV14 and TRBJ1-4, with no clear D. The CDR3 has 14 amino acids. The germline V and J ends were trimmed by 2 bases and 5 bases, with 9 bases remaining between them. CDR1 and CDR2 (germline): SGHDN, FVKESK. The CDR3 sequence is CASSQYTANEKLFF. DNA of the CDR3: TGTGCCAGCAGCCAATATACAGCGAATGAAAAACTGTTTTTT.

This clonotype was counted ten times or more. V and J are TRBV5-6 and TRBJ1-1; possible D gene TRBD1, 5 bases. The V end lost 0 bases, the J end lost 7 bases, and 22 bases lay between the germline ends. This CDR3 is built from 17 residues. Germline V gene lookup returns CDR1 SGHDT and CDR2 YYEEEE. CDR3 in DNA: TGTGCCAGCAGCTTGGCCTCGGCAGGGAAATTCCCCGATGAAGCTTTCTTT. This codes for CASSLASAGKFPDEAFF.

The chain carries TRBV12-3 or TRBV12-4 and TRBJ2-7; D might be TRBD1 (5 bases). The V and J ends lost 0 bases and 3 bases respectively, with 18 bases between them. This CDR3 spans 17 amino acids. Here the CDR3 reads CASSLALQGSPLYEQYF. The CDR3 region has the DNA TGTGCCAGCAGTTTAGCGCTGCAGGGAAGTCCCCTCTACGAGCAGTACTTC.

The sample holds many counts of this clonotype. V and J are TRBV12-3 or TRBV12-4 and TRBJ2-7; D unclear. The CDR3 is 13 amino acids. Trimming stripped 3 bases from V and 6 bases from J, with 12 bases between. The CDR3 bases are TGTGCCAGCAGTTTTTCCAGGTCTGGCGAGCAGTACTTC. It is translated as CASSFSRSGEQYF.

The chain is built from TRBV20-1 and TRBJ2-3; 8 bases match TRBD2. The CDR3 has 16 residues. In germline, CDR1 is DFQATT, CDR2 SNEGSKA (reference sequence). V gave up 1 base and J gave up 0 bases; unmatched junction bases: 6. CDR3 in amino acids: CSARVLAGTSTDTQYF. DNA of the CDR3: TGCAGTGCTAGAGTCCTAGCGGGTACTAGCACAGATACGCAGTATTTT.

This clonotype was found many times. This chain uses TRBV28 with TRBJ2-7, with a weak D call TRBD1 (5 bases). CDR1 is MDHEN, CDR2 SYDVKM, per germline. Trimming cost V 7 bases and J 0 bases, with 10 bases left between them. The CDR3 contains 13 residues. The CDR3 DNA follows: TGTGCCAGCAAAAGGGGCGGCTCCTACGAGCAGTACTTC. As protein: CASKRGGSYEQYF.

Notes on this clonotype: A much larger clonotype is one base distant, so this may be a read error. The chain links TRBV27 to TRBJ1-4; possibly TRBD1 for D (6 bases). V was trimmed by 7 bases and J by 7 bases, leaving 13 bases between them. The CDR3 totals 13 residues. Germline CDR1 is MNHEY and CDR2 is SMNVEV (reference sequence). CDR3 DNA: TGTGCCAGCAAGAGGGACAACAGTGAAAAACTGTTTTTT. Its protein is CASKRDNSEKLFF.

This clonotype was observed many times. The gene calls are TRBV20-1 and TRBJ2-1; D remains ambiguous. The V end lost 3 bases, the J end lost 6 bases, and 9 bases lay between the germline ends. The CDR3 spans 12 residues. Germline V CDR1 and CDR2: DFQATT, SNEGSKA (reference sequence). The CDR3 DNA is TGCAGTGCTAGTGTGGAGAGCAATGAGCAGTTCTTC. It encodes CSASVESNEQFF.

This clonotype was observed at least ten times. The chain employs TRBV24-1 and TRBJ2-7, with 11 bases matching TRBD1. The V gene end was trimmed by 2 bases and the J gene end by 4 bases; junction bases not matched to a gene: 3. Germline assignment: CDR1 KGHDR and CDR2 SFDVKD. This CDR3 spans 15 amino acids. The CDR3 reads CATSDSGTGGYEQYF. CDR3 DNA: TGTGCCACCAGTGATTCTGGGACAGGGGGGTACGAGCAGTACTTC.

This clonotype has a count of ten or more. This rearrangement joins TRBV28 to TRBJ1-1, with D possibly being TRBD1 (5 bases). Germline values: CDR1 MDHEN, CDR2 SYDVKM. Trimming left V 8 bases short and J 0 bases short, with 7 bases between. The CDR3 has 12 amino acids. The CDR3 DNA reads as TGTGCCAGCGGGGCGATGAACACTGAAGCTTTCTTT. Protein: CASGAMNTEAFF.

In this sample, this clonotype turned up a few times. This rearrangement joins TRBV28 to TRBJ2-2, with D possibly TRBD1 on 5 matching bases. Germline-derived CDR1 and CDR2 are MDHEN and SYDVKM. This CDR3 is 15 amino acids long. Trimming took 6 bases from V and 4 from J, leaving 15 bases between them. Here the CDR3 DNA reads TGTGCCAGCAGCGGACATGGATGGGGCACCGGGGAGCTGTTTTTT. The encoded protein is CASSGHGWGTGELFF.